The present T cell receptor beta chain was sequenced within a study of beta chain features in type 1 diabetes. This clone was recorded a few times. The investigators reverse transcribed all of the isolated RNA, so they sequenced expressed TCRB transcripts. The repertoire was sequenced with immunoSEQ multiplex PCR; TCRdb's copy has only in-frame clones and lacks some. The table includes 620,000 or so clones, around 15% detected once. Over 95% purity was reached by all sorted populations. CDR3 size: 13 residues. Germline CDR1 SGHDN, CDR2 FVKESK. Trimming took off 0 bases at V and 6 bases at J, with 8 bases between the two ends.

Sequencing was performed on naive CD4+ T cells from blood. The V call is TRBV14, the J call TRBJ1-1, with D maybe TRBD1 (6 bases). The sequence came from a man in his late teens or twenties in good health. CDR3 protein: CASSQDRGAEAFF. The CDR3, as DNA: TGTGCCAGCAGCCAAGACAGGGGAGCTGAAGCTTTCTTT.